This T cell receptor beta chain was found in a study of blood T cell repertoires in COVID-19. This table comes from immunoSEQ multiplex PCR, and its TCRdb copy is limited to in-frame clones, with some not included. The sample comprises roughly 300,000 clones, approximately 84% of which are singletons, and roughly 1.5% rests with the top ten. V was trimmed by 5 bases and J by 3 bases, leaving 22 bases between them. Germline values: CDR1 MDHEN, CDR2 SYDVKM. This CDR3 comprises 17 residues. The specimen was peripheral blood. The origin of this receptor is a human donor with COVID-19, enrolled during active disease. The donor label of this sample is uncertain. The chain combines TRBV28 with TRBJ1-2; perhaps TRBD1 as D (5 bases). CDR3 coding DNA: TGTGCCAGCAGTCCTTCGGGTCAGGGTCCGTCGGACTATGGCTACACCTTC. Encoded protein: CASSPSGQGPSDYGYTF.